The T cell receptor beta chain described here comes from a study of human T cells and chemical hapten exposure. Across the study: Application of 0.01% DPC to the upper back was done by patch test, with a reading at 6 days. Patients having alopecia areata, totalis or universalis were mostly female.

The CDR3 totals 15 residues. V shed 5 bases and J shed 3 bases, with 16 bases lying between them. The germline V gene has CDR1 MNHEY and CDR2 SVGEGT. This clonotype was detected many times. The library tagged each cDNA molecule with unique molecular identifiers. MiXCR was run by TCRdb on the RACE reads, yielding one entry per CDR3 protein. The sample shows a few hundred thousand distinct CDR3 sequences, 5.5% of them seen only once. Described time point: pre-sensitization, week 0. Specified treatment: therapeutic diphenylcyclopropenone sensitization with weekly scalp DPC. The chain couples TRBV6-2 or TRBV6-3 to TRBJ1-1; D is undetermined. The TCR sequence derives from a woman aged 18-30 years with alopecia areata. Some clones in this sample may be carry-over from other donors' samples. Sample: whole blood, taken in connection with sensitization to the hapten diphenylcyclopropenone (DPC). CDR3 DNA: TGTGCCAGCAGTGACGGGAGAGGTCGGTACACTGAAGCTTTCTTT. Protein product: CASSDGRGRYTEAFF.